The 5 T cell receptor beta chains below were found in one sample sequenced in a study of blood T cell repertoires in COVID-19. The table came from immunoSEQ multiplex PCR; TCRdb's copy has only in-frame clones and leaves some out. Here the sample spans 200,000 to 250,000 clones, about 89% being singletons. The material sequenced was peripheral blood. The receptors here all came from a man aged 55 to 70 who had recovered from COVID-19.

This clone was seen once. The J gene is TRBJ2-7, the V gene TRBV3-1 (or the pseudogene TRBV3-2), with D perhaps matching TRBD2 (6 bases). CDR1 LGHDT and CDR2 YNNKEL come from the germline V gene (reference sequence). The V end lost 4 bases, the J end lost 2 bases, and 15 bases lay between the germline ends. The CDR3 consists of 15 residues. CDR3 loop: CASSLPGLATYEQYF. As DNA, the CDR3 is TGTGCCAGCAGCCTACCGGGACTTGCCACCTACGAGCAGTACTTC.

This clone was observed a handful of times. The CDR3 DNA reads TGTGCCAGCAGCTTACCGGGACAGGGGGCGGATACGCAGTATTTT. The encoded protein is CASSLPGQGADTQYF. This chain connects TRBV5-6 to TRBJ2-3, with 12 bases identical to TRBD1. Trimming took 2 bases from V and 6 from J; bases not matched to a gene: 4. The germline CDR1 and CDR2 sequences are SGHDT and YYEEEE. This CDR3 has 15 residues.

The rearrangement links TRBV28 to TRBJ1-5; TRBD1 matches 7 bases. CDR1 and CDR2 (germline): MDHEN, SYDVKM. The junction had 10 bases not matched to a gene; V was cut back by 3 bases and J by 5 bases. The CDR3 runs to 16 residues. Here the CDR3 DNA reads TGTGCCAGCAGTTTCCTTGGACAGGCCCCGGATCAGCCCCAGCATTTT. Translated: CASSFLGQAPDQPQHF. Together with reference TRBV28 and TRBJ1-5, the CDR3 gives the full variable domain: DVKVTQSSRYLVKRTGEKVFLECVQDMDHENMFWYRQDPGLGLRLIYFSYDVKMKEKGDIPEGYSVSREKKERFSLILESASTNQTSMYLCASSFLGQAPDQPQHFGDGTRLSIL.

This chain joins TRBV4-2 and TRBJ2-1; D is uncertain. Trimming cost V 1 base and J 5 bases, with 15 bases left between them. The germline V gene encodes CDR1 LGHNA and CDR2 YNFKEQ. CDR3 length equals 16 residues. The CDR3 region is CASSQVYLEMNNEQFF. In nucleotides, the CDR3 is TGTGCCAGCAGCCAAGTATATCTGGAGATGAACAATGAGCAGTTCTTC.

This chain joins TRBV5-1 and TRBJ1-1, with 10 bases lining up with TRBD1. The germline V gene encodes CDR1 SGHRS and CDR2 YFSETQ. The CDR3 is 14 amino acids. The ends lost 4 bases at V and 10 bases at J; junction bases unmatched: 10. CDR3 in amino acids: CASSGGTGVSSAFF. The CDR3 DNA reads as TGCGCCAGCAGCGGCGGGACAGGGGTTTCGTCAGCTTTCTTT.